Detailed here is one TCR beta chain. Its antigen is currently unknown. This sample is drawn from a study of CD8 T cells in ankylosing spondylitis. The study, taken as a whole, reports: As reported, disease-linked clones showed significant enrichment in matched ankylosing spondylitis synovial fluid. Certain motif variants had earlier been reported in reactive arthritis synovial fluid and blood. Disease-linked clones displayed a CD8+ phenotype and appeared relatively rarely in peripheral blood. There was a TCR beta motif, made of eight highly homologous variants, that appeared characteristic of ankylosing spondylitis blood.

The authors made TCR beta libraries by quantitative 5'-RACE with molecular barcodes. Each CDR3 protein gets one entry after TCRdb re-called the 5' RACE reads with MiXCR. The sample carries about 540,000 distinct CDR3 sequences, about 13% recorded once. The germline V gene encodes CDR1 DFQATT and CDR2 SNEGSKA (reference sequence). The CDR3 consists of 15 residues. With V trimmed by 2 bases and J by 7 bases, 11 bases remained unmatched. Sequencing was done on a sample of blood, either unsorted or a sorted T cell fraction (not recorded which). This chain connects TRBV20-1 to TRBJ2-1; 7 nucleotides agree with TRBD2. The sequence came from a male donor with ankylosing spondylitis. The CDR3, as DNA: TGCAGTGCTAGATTCTCTTGGGAGGGACGGAATGAGCAGTTCTTC. It yields the protein CSARFSWEGRNEQFF.